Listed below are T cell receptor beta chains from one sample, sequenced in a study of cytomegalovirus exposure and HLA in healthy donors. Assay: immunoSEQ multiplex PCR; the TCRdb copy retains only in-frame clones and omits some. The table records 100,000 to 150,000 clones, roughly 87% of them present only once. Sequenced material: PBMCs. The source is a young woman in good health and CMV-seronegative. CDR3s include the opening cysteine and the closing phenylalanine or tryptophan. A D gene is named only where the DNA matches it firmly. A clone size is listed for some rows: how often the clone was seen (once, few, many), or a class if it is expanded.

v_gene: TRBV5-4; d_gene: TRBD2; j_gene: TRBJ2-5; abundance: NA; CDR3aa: CASSYAGTRVEETQYF; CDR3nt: TGTGCCAGCAGCTATGCCGGGACTAGGGTAGAAGAGACCCAGTACTTC
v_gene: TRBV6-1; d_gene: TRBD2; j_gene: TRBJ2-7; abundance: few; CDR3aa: CASSEAARGSGRAVVQYF; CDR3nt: TGTGCCAGCAGTGAAGCGGCCCGGGGGAGCGGGAGGGCGGTAGTGCAGTACTTC
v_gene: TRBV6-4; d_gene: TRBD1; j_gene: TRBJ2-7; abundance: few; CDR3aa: CATLNRGAYEQYF; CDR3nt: TGTGCCACCTTAAACAGGGGAGCCTACGAGCAGTACTTC
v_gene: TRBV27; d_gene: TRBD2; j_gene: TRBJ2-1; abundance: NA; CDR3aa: CASSLSSGVYNEQFF; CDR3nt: TGTGCCAGCAGTTTGTCCAGCGGGGTCTACAATGAGCAGTTCTTC
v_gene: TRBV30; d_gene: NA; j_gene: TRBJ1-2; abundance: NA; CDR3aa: CAWSKGSGTKGDGYTF; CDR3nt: TGTGCCTGGAGTAAGGGTTCGGGCACTAAGGGAGATGGCTACACCTTC
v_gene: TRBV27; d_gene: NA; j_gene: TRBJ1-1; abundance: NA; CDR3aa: CASRPGTWNTEAFF; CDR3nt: TGTGCCAGCAGGCCGGGGACTTGGAACACTGAAGCTTTCTTT
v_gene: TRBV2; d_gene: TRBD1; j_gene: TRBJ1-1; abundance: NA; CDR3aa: CASRALTGVNTEAFF; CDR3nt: TGTGCCAGCAGGGCCTTGACAGGGGTGAACACTGAAGCTTTCTTT
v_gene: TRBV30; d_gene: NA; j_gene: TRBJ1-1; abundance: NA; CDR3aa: CAWSVYSLNTEAFF; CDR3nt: TGTGCCTGGAGTGTATATTCCTTGAACACTGAAGCTTTCTTT
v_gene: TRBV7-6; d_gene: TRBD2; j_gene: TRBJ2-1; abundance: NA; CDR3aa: CASSLNTLAYYNEQFF; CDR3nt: TGTGCCAGCAGCCTCAACACACTAGCGTATTACAATGAGCAGTTCTTC
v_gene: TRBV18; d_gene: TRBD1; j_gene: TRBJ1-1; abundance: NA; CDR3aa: CASSPDTGGRNTEAFF; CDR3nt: TGTGCCAGCTCACCTGATACAGGGGGCCGGAACACTGAAGCTTTCTTT
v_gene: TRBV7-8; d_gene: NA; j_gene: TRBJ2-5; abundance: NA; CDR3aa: CASSLGGLGTQYF; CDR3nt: TGTGCCAGCAGCTTAGGAGGTCTGGGGACCCAGTACTTC
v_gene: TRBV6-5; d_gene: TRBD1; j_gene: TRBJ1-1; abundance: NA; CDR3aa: CASRIRDRSHSEAFF; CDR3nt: TGTGCCAGCAGAATAAGGGACAGGAGCCATTCTGAAGCTTTCTTT
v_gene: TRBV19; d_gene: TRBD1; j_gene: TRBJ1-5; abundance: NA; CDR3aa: CASTGTGGNQPQHF; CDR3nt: TGTGCCAGCACCGGGACAGGGGGCAATCAGCCCCAGCATTTT
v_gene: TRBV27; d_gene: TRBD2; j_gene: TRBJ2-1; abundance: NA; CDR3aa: CASSPWLADDNEQFF; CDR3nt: TGTGCCAGCAGCCCTTGGCTAGCGGATGACAATGAGCAGTTCTTC
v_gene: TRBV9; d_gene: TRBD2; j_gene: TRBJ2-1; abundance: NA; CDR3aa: CASSVGGGRDNEQFF; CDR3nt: TGTGCCAGCAGCGTAGGTGGGGGGAGGGACAATGAGCAGTTCTTC
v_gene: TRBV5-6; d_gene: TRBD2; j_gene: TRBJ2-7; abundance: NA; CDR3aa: CASSLSGSFYEQYF; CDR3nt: TGTGCCAGCAGCTTGAGCGGGAGCTTCTACGAGCAGTACTTC
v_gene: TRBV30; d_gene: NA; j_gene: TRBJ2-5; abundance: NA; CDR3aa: CAWSGETGGYQETQYF; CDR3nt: TGTGCCTGGAGTGGAGAGACAGGCGGATACCAAGAGACCCAGTACTTC
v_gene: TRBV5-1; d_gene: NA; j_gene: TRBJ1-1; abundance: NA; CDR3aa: CASSSPEGGGTEAFF; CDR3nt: TGCGCCAGCAGCTCCCCTGAGGGGGGAGGGACTGAAGCTTTCTTT
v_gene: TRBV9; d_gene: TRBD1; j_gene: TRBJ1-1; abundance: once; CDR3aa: CASRAGQVNTEAFF; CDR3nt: TGTGCCAGCAGGGCGGGACAGGTTAACACTGAAGCTTTCTTT
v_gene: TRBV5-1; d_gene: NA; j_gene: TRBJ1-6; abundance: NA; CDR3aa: CASSLGQEESPLHF; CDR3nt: TGCGCCAGCAGCTTGGGGCAGGAGGAGTCACCCCTCCACTTT
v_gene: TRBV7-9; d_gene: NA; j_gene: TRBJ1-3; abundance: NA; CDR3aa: CASSFVQAAGNTIYF; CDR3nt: TGTGCCAGCAGCTTCGTCCAAGCGGCTGGAAACACCATATATTTT
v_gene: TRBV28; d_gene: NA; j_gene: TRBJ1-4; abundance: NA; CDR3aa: CASSSWGATNEKLFF; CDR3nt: TGTGCCAGCAGTTCCTGGGGAGCCACTAATGAAAAACTGTTTTTT
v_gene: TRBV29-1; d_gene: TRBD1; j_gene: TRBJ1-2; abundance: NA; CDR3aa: CSVSRTGANYGYTF; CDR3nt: TGCAGCGTAAGTCGGACAGGGGCCAACTATGGCTACACCTTC
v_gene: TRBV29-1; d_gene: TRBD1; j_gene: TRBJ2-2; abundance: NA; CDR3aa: CSVSGTGTGELFF; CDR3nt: TGCAGCGTTTCCGGGACAGGGACCGGGGAGCTGTTTTTT
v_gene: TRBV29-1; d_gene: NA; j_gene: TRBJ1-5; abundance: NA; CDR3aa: CSARGRGQPQHF; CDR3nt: TGCAGCGCTCGGGGGAGAGGGCAGCCCCAGCATTTT
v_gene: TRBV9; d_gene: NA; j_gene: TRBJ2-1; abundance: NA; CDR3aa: CASSAHPATGNEQFF; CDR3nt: TGTGCCAGCAGCGCGCACCCGGCGACGGGGAATGAGCAGTTCTTC
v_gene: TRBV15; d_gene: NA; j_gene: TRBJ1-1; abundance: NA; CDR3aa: CATSRDPQGPEAFF; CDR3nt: TGTGCCACCAGCAGAGACCCACAGGGTCCTGAAGCTTTCTTT
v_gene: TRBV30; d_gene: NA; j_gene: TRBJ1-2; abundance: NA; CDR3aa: CASVGVLTPYGYTF; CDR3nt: TGTGCCTCGGTAGGAGTCCTAACCCCGTATGGCTACACCTTC
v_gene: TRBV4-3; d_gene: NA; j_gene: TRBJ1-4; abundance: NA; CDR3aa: CASSQDSPADRRRTNEKLFF; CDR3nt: TGCGCCAGCAGCCAAGACTCTCCTGCCGACAGGAGGAGAACTAATGAAAAACTGTTTTTT
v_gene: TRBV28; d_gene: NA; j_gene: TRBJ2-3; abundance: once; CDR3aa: CASSNTFSTDTQYF; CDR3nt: TGTGCCAGCAGTAACACCTTTAGCACAGATACGCAGTATTTT
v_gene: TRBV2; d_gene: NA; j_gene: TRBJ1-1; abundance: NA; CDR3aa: CASRVGGTEAFF; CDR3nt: TGTGCCAGCAGGGTCGGGGGGACTGAAGCTTTCTTT
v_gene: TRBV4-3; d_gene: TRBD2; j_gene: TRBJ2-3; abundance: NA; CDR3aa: CASAPGLARKSEGDTQYF; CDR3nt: TGCGCCAGCGCACCGGGACTAGCGAGAAAAAGTGAGGGAGATACGCAGTATTTT
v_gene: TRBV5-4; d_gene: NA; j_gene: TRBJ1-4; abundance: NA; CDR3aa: CASSRLDPSGEKLFF; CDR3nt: TGTGCCAGCAGTCGACTGGATCCGTCGGGGGAAAAACTGTTTTTT
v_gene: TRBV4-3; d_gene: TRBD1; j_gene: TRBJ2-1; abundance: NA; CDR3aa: CASSQLLPGQVFSEQFF; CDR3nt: TGCGCCAGCAGCCAGCTCCTCCCGGGACAGGTCTTTAGTGAGCAGTTCTTC
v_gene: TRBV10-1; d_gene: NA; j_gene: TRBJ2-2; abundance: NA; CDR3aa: CASSSGDGTGELFF; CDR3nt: TGCGCCAGCAGTTCAGGGGATGGGACCGGGGAGCTGTTTTTT
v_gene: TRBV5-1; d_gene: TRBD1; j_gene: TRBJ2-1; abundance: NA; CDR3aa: CASSLGTANEQFF; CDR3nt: TGCGCCAGCAGCTTAGGGACAGCTAATGAGCAGTTCTTC